Shown below are 32 T cell receptor beta chains from a single sample sequenced in a study of beta chain features in type 1 diabetes. TCRB transcripts that were expressed got sequenced, as all of the isolated RNA had been reverse transcribed. Repertoires were generated with immunoSEQ multiplex PCR, while TCRdb's copy carries only in-frame clones and drops some. The table shows hundreds of thousands of clones, with over 9.5% occurring only once. The study's findings and limits: All four CD4+ subsets from Type 1 diabetes patients carried moderately but significantly shorter TCRB CDR3s.

For these TCRs, the target antigens are not known. Sequencing was done on a sample of naive CD4+ T cells from blood. These receptors all come from a woman younger than 35 with type 1 diabetes.

The rearrangement uses TRBV2 and TRBJ1-2; D possibly corresponds to TRBD1 (5 bases). This CDR3 is built from 13 residues. Per the germline V gene, CDR1 is SNHLY and CDR2 is FYNNEI. The V gene lost 6 bases and the J gene lost 8 bases, with 16 bases spanning the gap. For the CDR3, the DNA is TGTGCCAGCAGGTACAATAAAGGGGTCGGCTACACCTTC. Translated: CASRYNKGVGYTF.

CDR3 sequence (DNA): TGCGCCAGCGCGAGAATCTCAAACTCCTACGAGCAGTACTTC. Its translation is CASARISNSYEQYF. The V and J genes are TRBV5-1 and TRBJ2-7; no firm D call. Trimming took off 7 bases at V and 0 bases at J, with 14 bases between the two ends. The CDR3 runs to 14 residues. Germline V gives CDR1 SGHRS, CDR2 YFSETQ.

This clone was found a few times. This chain uses TRBV4-3 with TRBJ1-5; tentatively, D is TRBD1 (6 bases). This CDR3 has 15 amino acids. Germline CDR1 LGHNA, CDR2 YSLEER. V was clipped by 0 bases and J by 7 bases, with 13 bases between them. CDR3 loop: CASSQDHRVRQPQHF. The CDR3 DNA reads TGCGCCAGCAGCCAAGATCACAGGGTGCGACAGCCCCAGCATTTT.

The V call is TRBV7-2, the J call TRBJ2-7; TRBD2 agrees at 13 bases. Germline V gene data show CDR1 as SGHTA and CDR2 as FQGNSA. The V and J ends lost 5 bases and 5 bases, in that order; junction bases with no gene match: 6. The CDR3 spans 15 residues. CDR3 coding DNA: TGTGCCAGCAGCCTCGGACTAGCGGGAGCTAACGAGCAGTACTTC. Its translation: CASSLGLAGANEQYF.

This clone was counted a few times. The J gene is TRBJ2-1, the V gene TRBV19; TRBD2 might be the D (5 bases). Germline V CDR1 and CDR2: LNHDA, SQIVND (reference sequence). V dropped 3 bases and J dropped 0 bases, with 9 bases sitting between them. The CDR3 consists of 15 residues. CDR3 DNA: TGTGCCAGTAGTATCCAACTAGGCTCCTACAATGAGCAGTTCTTC. Translation: CASSIQLGSYNEQFF. The whole variable domain, filled in from reference TRBV19 and TRBJ2-1, reads DGGITQSPKYLFRKEGQNVTLSCEQNLNHDAMYWYRQDPGQGLRLIYYSQIVNDFQKGDIAEGYSVSREKKESFPLTVTSAQKNPTAFYLCASSIQLGSYNEQFFGPGTRLTVL.

Only a few counts were recorded for this clone. The chain uses TRBV5-4 and TRBJ2-3; 13 bases match TRBD2. The CDR3 covers 17 residues. The germline CDR1 and CDR2 sequences are SGHNT and YYREEE (reference sequence). V lost 4 bases, J lost 2 bases, and 7 bases stayed unmatched. CDR3 coding DNA: TGTGCCAGCAGCCTCGGACTAGCGGGGGCCCCCACAGATACGCAGTATTTT. Its translation: CASSLGLAGAPTDTQYF.

This clone was counted a few times. The genes are TRBV11-2 and TRBJ2-2; TRBD1 aligns across 12 bases. After removal of 4 bases from V and 5 bases from J, the junction contained 11 bases not matched to a gene. The CDR3 spans 18 residues. Germline CDR1 SGHAT, CDR2 FQNNGV. This CDR3 reads CASSYAGTGGGGTGELFF. In nucleotides, the CDR3 is TGTGCCAGCAGCTACGCCGGGACAGGGGGCGGGGGGACCGGGGAGCTGTTTTTT.

There are a few counts of this clone. The chain uses TRBV28 and TRBJ1-1; D is ambiguous. V dropped 2 bases and J dropped 4 bases, with 5 bases sitting between them. The germline gives CDR1 MDHEN, CDR2 SYDVKM. The CDR3 extends over 12 amino acids. CDR3 nucleotides: TGTGCCAGCAGTTTAATGAGCACTGAAGCTTTCTTT. It specifies CASSLMSTEAFF.

CDR3 coding DNA: TGCGCCAGCAGCCAAGGCCCGGTCACCCCGACCGGGGAGCTGTTTTTT. The encoded protein is CASSQGPVTPTGELFF. The chain links TRBV4-3 to TRBJ2-2; D not resolved. CDR1 is LGHNA and CDR2 is YSLEER in the germline V gene. The CDR3 totals 16 residues. Trimming removed 1 base from V and 5 bases from J, with 14 bases in between.

This clone showed up just a few times. The chain recombines TRBV7-2 with TRBJ1-2, with D maybe TRBD1 (5 bases). From germline, CDR1 is SGHTA and CDR2 FQGNSA. The V gene lost 7 bases and the J gene lost 6 bases, with 15 bases spanning the gap. This CDR3 spans 13 amino acids. CDR3 sequence reads: CASTFREGHGYTF. The CDR3 DNA is TGTGCCAGCACCTTCAGGGAGGGCCATGGCTACACCTTC.

The chain has TRBV19 and TRBJ1-2, with D perhaps matching TRBD1 (6 bases). Germline lookup yields CDR1 LNHDA and CDR2 SQIVND (reference sequence). The germline V and J ends were trimmed by 3 bases and 8 bases, with 13 bases remaining between them. The CDR3 sequence is 13 residues long. CDR3 residues: CASSIPPGVGYTF. The CDR3 DNA is TGTGCCAGTAGTATCCCCCCAGGGGTCGGCTACACCTTC.

The V call is TRBV9, the J call TRBJ2-5, with 7 bases fitting TRBD1. The germline V gene encodes CDR1 SGDLS and CDR2 YYNGEE. This CDR3 spans 13 amino acids. Trimming cost V 3 bases and J 6 bases; bases outside gene matches: 5. In DNA, the CDR3 is TGTGCCAGCAGCGCTAGACAGGGACAGACCCAGTACTTC. Protein: CASSARQGQTQYF.

This clone was found a few times. This chain joins TRBV11-3 and TRBJ2-1, with 7 nucleotides matching TRBD2. The CDR3 has 13 residues. The germline CDR1 and CDR2 sequences are SGHNT and YENEEA. After removal of 4 bases from V and 7 bases from J, the junction contained 4 bases not matched to a gene. The CDR3 sequence is CASSSRAGNEQFF. The CDR3 nucleotides are TGTGCCAGCAGCTCCAGAGCGGGAAATGAGCAGTTCTTC.

V is TRBV7-9 and J is TRBJ2-1, with 9 bases that match TRBD2. V gave up 5 bases and J gave up 6 bases; unmatched junction bases: 20. CDR1 SEHNR and CDR2 FQNEAQ come from the germline V gene (reference sequence). The CDR3 extends over 19 amino acids. The CDR3, as DNA: TGTGCCAGCAGCCATTGGCGGGGGGGCGGGACTATGCCCCCCAATGAGCAGTTCTTC. This encodes CASSHWRGGGTMPPNEQFF.

Only a few counts were recorded for this clone. The chain combines TRBV5-6 with TRBJ2-2; no definite D call. The CDR3 runs to 16 residues. Germline V gene sequence: CDR1 SGHDT, CDR2 YYEEEE. The germline V and J ends were trimmed by 4 bases and 4 bases, with 17 bases remaining between them. The CDR3 DNA sequence: TGTGCCAGCAGCCCTTACCACCAGGCTTTCACCGGGGAGCTGTTTTTT. Translated, it gives CASSPYHQAFTGELFF.

J is TRBJ2-7 and V is TRBV28; D uncertain. Germline CDR1 MDHEN, CDR2 SYDVKM. The V and J ends lost 3 bases and 4 bases respectively, with 13 bases between them. The CDR3 extends over 14 amino acids. The DNA for the CDR3 is TGTGCCAGCAGTTTTCGGCTGCGGTCTTACGAGCAGTACTTC. Protein sequence: CASSFRLRSYEQYF.

The chain joins TRBV7-2 to TRBJ2-7; unclear D gene. Germline CDR1 and CDR2: SGHTA and FQGNSA. V lost 2 bases and J lost 1, with 9 bases in between. The CDR3 has 14 amino acids. CDR3 amino acids: CASSLSLGSYEQYF. The CDR3 DNA reads as TGTGCCAGCAGCTTATCCCTCGGGTCCTACGAGCAGTACTTC.

The rearrangement uses TRBV27 and TRBJ1-1; D unclear. The V end was cut by 5 bases, the J end by 1 base, with 8 bases between. The CDR3 sequence is 13 residues long. Germline CDR1 and CDR2: MNHEY and SMNVEV (reference sequence). CDR3 bases: TGTGCCAGCAGTCCCCGACAGAACACTGAAGCTTTCTTT. Translation: CASSPRQNTEAFF.

This clone was seen a few times. The rearrangement uses TRBV7-2 and TRBJ2-7; 8 nucleotides match TRBD2. Germline loops: CDR1 SGHTA, CDR2 FQGNSA. V shed 5 bases and J 3 bases; nucleotides not matched to a gene: 12. The CDR3 totals 16 residues. CDR3 in amino acids: CASSPPGGRTIYEQYF. For the CDR3, the DNA is TGTGCCAGCAGCCCACCGGGGGGGCGAACAATCTACGAGCAGTACTTC.

The genes are TRBV7-9 and TRBJ1-2; possibly TRBD1 for D (6 bases). Between the trimmed V and J ends, which lost 5 bases and 1 base, there was a span of 11 bases. The CDR3 sequence is 14 residues long. Germline V gene data show CDR1 as SEHNR and CDR2 as FQNEAQ (reference sequence). CDR3 in DNA: TGTGCCAGCAGCCAGGGGACGGGTAACTATGGCTACACCTTC. Translation: CASSQGTGNYGYTF.

This clone has a handful of counts. The chain links TRBV28 to TRBJ2-7; the match to TRBD2 covers 11 bases. Germline V gene sequence: CDR1 MDHEN, CDR2 SYDVKM. The CDR3 covers 14 residues. V was pared by 8 bases and J by 0 bases, with 3 bases of the junction left unmatched. In DNA form, the CDR3 reads TGTGCCAGCGCGACTAGCGGGATCTCCTACGAGCAGTACTTC. Its protein product is CASATSGISYEQYF.

A few counts support this clone. The rearrangement uses TRBV4-2 and TRBJ1-2; a weak D match, TRBD1 (6 bases). This CDR3 is 14 amino acids long. Trimming took 7 bases from V and 8 from J, leaving 20 bases between them. CDR1 is LGHNA, CDR2 YNFKEQ, per germline. CDR3 loop: CASNQPGTSDGYTF. CDR3 coding DNA: TGTGCCAGCAATCAACCCGGGACATCGGACGGCTACACCTTC.

The chain joins TRBV29-1 to TRBJ2-2; tentative D call: TRBD1 (5 bases). V lost 6 bases to trimming and J lost 6 bases, with 11 bases between them. The CDR3 has 12 residues. From germline, CDR1 is SQVTM and CDR2 ANQGSEA. The CDR3 region is CSVKQGSGELFF. The CDR3 region has the DNA TGCAGCGTAAAGCAGGGCTCCGGGGAGCTGTTTTTT.

V gene TRBV21-1 combines with J gene TRBJ1-5. TRBV21-1 is classified as a pseudogene. The CDR3 is 12 amino acids. CDR3: CASKKEGQPQHF. The CDR3 coding sequence is TGTGCCAGCAAGAAAGAGGGTCAGCCCCAGCATTTT.

V gene TRBV6-5 combines with J gene TRBJ1-5; no clear D. The CDR3 covers 15 residues. V dropped 6 bases and J dropped 3 bases, with 15 bases sitting between them. Germline CDR1 and CDR2: MNHEY and SVGAGI. Here the CDR3 reads CASRTMRASNQPQHF. The CDR3 nucleotides read TGTGCCAGCAGGACAATGAGGGCGTCCAATCAGCCCCAGCATTTT.

The J gene is TRBJ2-7, the V gene TRBV27, with D tentatively TRBD2 (5 bases). Germline CDR1 reads MNHEY; CDR2 reads SMNVEV (reference sequence). V was trimmed by 5 bases and J by 0 bases, leaving 20 bases between them. This CDR3 spans 17 amino acids. The CDR3 nucleotides are TGTGCCAGCAGTCCTAACTACTCAGGACTTAGCTCCTACGAGCAGTACTTC. Amino acid sequence: CASSPNYSGLSSYEQYF.

V is TRBV2 and J is TRBJ1-5, with 9 bases identical to TRBD1. This CDR3 comprises 18 residues. The V gene's germline CDR1 is SNHLY and CDR2 FYNNEI. Unmatched junction bases numbered 15, after V lost 2 bases and J lost 7 bases. Here the CDR3 reads CASSELGGTGTFYQPQHF. The DNA of the CDR3 is TGTGCCAGCAGTGAACTTGGCGGGACAGGGACCTTCTACCAGCCCCAGCATTTT.

This clone was seen more than once but under ten times. This chain uses TRBV7-6 with TRBJ2-1; 13 bases are shared with TRBD2. Germline lookup yields CDR1 SGHVS and CDR2 FNYEAQ. The CDR3 runs to 14 residues. Losses at the gene ends were 7 bases for V and 6 bases for J; bases not matched to a gene: 3. The CDR3 spells CASTGLAGVNEQFF. In DNA, the CDR3 is TGTGCCAGCACCGGACTAGCGGGAGTCAATGAGCAGTTCTTC.

V usage is TRBV5-1 and J usage is TRBJ1-1, with 8 bases fitting TRBD1. CDR1 is SGHRS, CDR2 YFSETQ, per germline. The trim removed 0 bases at V and 5 bases at J, leaving 3 bases unmatched. This CDR3 contains 14 residues. This chain's CDR3 is CASSLAQGATEAFF. CDR3 coding DNA: TGCGCCAGCAGCTTGGCCCAGGGGGCTACTGAAGCTTTCTTT.

The chain is built from TRBV23-1 and TRBJ2-3, with 9 bases lining up with TRBD1. TRBV23-1 belongs to the ORF category, with a function that is uncertain. Losses at the gene ends were 0 bases for V and 2 bases for J; bases not matched to a gene: 3. This CDR3 has 16 residues. The CDR3 sequence: CASSQSGQGATDTQYF. DNA for the CDR3: TGCGCCAGCAGTCAATCGGGACAGGGCGCCACAGATACGCAGTATTTT.

This clone was seen a few times. The rearrangement joins TRBV14 to TRBJ2-3, with 7 bases aligning to TRBD1. The germline CDR1 and CDR2 sequences are SGHDN and FVKESK. The CDR3 spans 15 residues. The V segment lost 4 bases and the J segment 4 bases; nucleotides outside the gene matches: 8. In DNA form, the CDR3 reads TGTGCCAGCAGCCCCGTACGAGGGGGCCCAGATACGCAGTATTTT. It codes for CASSPVRGGPDTQYF. Supplemented by reference TRBV14 and TRBJ2-3, the full variable domain reads EAGVTQFPSHSVIEKGQTVTLRCDPISGHDNLYWYRRVMGKEIKFLLHFVKESKQDESGMPNNRFLAERTGGTYSTLKVQPAELEDSGVYFCASSPVRGGPDTQYFGPGTRLTVL.

The gene calls are TRBV7-9 and TRBJ2-3; TRBD1 matches 7 bases. The CDR3 loop spans 16 amino acids. J gave up 2 bases and V 5 bases, and 10 bases lay outside the gene matches. The germline V gene has CDR1 SEHNR and CDR2 FQNEAQ (reference sequence). As DNA, the CDR3 is TGTGCCAGCAGCCAAATGACAGGGACCTTCACAGATACGCAGTATTTT. Translating gives CASSQMTGTFTDTQYF.